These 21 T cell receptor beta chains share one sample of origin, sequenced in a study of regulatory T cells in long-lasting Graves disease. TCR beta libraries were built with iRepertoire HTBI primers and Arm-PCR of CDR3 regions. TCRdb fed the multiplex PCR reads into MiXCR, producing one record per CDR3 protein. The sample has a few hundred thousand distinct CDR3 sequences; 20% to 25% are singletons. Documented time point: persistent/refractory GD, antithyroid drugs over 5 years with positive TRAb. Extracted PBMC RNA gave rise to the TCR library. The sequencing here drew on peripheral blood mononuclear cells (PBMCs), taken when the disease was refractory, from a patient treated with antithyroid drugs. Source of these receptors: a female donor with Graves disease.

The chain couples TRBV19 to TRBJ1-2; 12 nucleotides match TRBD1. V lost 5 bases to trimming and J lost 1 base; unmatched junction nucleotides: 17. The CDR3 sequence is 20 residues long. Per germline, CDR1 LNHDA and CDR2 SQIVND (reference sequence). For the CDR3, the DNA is TGTGCCAGTAGTGGGAGCCGGGACAGGGGGCTCTTGACTGGTAACTATGGCTACACCTTC. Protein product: CASSGSRDRGLLTGNYGYTF.

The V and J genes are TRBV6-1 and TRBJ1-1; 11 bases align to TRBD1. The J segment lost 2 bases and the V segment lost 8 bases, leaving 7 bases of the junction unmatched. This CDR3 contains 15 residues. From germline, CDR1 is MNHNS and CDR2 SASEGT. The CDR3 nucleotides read TGTGCCAGCTTCGGGACAGGGGGAGTAAACACTGAAGCTTTCTTT. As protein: CASFGTGGVNTEAFF.

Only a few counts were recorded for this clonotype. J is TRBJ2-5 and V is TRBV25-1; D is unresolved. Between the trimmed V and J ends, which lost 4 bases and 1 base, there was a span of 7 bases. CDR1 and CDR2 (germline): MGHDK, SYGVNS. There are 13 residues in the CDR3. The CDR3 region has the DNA TGTGCCAGCAGTGGTCCCCTCCAAGAGACCCAGTACTTC. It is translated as CASSGPLQETQYF.

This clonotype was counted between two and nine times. The CDR3 region has the DNA TGTGCCAACCACTCCAGGGACAGGGTAAAATGGGGCAATCAGCCCCAGCATTTT. Translation: CANHSRDRVKWGNQPQHF. This chain connects TRBV6-2 or TRBV6-3 to TRBJ1-5; 9 bases line up with TRBD1. CDR3 size: 18 residues. With V trimmed by 10 bases and J by 2 bases, 18 bases remained unmatched. From germline, CDR1 is MNHEY and CDR2 SVGEGT.

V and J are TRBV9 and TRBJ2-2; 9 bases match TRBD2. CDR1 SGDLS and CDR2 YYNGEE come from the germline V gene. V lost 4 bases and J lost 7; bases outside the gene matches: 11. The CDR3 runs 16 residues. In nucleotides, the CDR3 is TGTGCCAGCAGCTTCGGAATAGCGGGAGAAGGCGGGGAGCTGTTTTTT. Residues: CASSFGIAGEGGELFF.

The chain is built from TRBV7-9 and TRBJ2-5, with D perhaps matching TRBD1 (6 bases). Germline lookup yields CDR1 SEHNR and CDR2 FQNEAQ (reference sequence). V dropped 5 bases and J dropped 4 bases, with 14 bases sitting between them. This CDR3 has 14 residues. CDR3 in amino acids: CASSPPQGGETQYF. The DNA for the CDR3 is TGTGCCAGCAGCCCTCCACAGGGTGGAGAGACCCAGTACTTC.

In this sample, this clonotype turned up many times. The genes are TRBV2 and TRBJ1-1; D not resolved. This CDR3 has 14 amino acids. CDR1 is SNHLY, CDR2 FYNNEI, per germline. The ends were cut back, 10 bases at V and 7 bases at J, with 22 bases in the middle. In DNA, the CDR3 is TGTGCCACCCACACCCTTGGCGGTCGGGTTGAAGCTTTCTTT. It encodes CATHTLGGRVEAFF.

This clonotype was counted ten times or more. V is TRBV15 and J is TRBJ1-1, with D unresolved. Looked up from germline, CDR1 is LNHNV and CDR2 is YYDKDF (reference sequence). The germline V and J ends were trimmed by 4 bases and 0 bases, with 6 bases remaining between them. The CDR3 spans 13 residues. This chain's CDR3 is CATSKALNTEAFF. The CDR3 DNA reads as TGTGCCACCAGCAAGGCTTTGAACACTGAAGCTTTCTTT.

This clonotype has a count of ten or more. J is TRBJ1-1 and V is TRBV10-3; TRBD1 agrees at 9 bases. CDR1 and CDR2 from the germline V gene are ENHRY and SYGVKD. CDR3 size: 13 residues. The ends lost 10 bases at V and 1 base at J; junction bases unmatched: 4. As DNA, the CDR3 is TGTGCCACAGGGACAGGGACGAACACTGAAGCTTTCTTT. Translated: CATGTGTNTEAFF.

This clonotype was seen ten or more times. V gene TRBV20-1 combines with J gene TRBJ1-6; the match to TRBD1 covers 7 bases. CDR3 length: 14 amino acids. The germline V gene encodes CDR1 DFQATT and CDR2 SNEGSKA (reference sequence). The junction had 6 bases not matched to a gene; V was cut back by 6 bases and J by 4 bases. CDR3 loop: CSARDSGYNSPLHF. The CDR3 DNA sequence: TGCAGTGCCAGGGACAGCGGATATAATTCACCCCTCCACTTT.

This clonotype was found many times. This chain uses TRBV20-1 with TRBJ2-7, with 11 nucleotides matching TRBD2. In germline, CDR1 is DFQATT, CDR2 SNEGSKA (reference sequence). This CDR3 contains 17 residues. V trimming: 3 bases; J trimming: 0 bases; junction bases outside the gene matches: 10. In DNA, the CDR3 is TGCAGTGCTAGGGCTAGCGGGAGGACTACGCGCTCCTACGAGCAGTACTTC. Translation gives CSARASGRTTRSYEQYF.

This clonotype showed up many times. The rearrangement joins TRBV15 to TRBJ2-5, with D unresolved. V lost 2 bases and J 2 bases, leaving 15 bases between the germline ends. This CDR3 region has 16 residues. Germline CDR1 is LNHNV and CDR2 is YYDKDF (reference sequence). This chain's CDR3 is CATSRSALMVQETQYF. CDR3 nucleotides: TGTGCCACCAGCAGATCAGCCCTTATGGTGCAAGAGACCCAGTACTTC.

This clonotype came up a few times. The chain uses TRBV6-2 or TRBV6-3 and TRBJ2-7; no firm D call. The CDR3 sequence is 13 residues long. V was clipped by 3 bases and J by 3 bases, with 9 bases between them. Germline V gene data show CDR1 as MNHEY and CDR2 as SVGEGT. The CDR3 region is CASSYPGYYEQYF. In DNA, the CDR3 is TGTGCCAGCAGTTATCCAGGATACTACGAGCAGTACTTC.

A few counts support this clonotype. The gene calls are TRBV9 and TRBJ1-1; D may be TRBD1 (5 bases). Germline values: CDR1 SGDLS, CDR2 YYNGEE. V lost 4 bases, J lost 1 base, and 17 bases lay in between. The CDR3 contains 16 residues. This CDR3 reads CASSPHQGVGNTEAFF. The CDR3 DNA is TGTGCCAGCAGCCCGCACCAGGGTGTAGGGAACACTGAAGCTTTCTTT.

The CDR3: CASSEDRGRLNTEAFF. The CDR3 DNA is TGTGCCAGCAGTGAAGACAGGGGGCGGCTGAACACTGAAGCTTTCTTT. V gene TRBV2 combines with J gene TRBJ1-1, with TRBD1 identical over 9 bases. The CDR3 contains 16 residues. The germline V gene encodes CDR1 SNHLY and CDR2 FYNNEI. J lost 0 bases, V lost 1 base, and 3 bases had no gene match.

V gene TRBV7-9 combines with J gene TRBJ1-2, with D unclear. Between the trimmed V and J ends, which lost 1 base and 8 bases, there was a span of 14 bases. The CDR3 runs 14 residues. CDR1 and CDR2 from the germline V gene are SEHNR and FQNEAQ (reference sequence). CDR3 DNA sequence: TGTGCCAGCAGCTTAGTGGGCTTGCAGGACGGCTACACCTTC. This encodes CASSLVGLQDGYTF.

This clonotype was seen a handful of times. CDR3 bases: TGTGCCAGCAGCTTAGCCCAGGGGACGGGCAATCAGCCCCAGCATTTT. This codes for CASSLAQGTGNQPQHF. This sequence joins TRBV7-8 and TRBJ1-5, with TRBD1 as a possible D gene (6 bases). The CDR3 has 16 residues. Germline CDR1 and CDR2: SGHVS and FQNEAQ. V shed 0 bases and J shed 2 bases, with 11 bases lying between them.

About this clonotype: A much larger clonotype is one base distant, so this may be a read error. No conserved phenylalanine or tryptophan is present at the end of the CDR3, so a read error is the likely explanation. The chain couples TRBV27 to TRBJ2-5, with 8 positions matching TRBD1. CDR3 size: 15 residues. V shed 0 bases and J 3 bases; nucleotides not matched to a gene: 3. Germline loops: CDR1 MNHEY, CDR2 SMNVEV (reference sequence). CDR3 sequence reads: CASSLSTGGKETQYL. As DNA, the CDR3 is TGTGCCAGCAGTTTATCCACAGGGGGTAAAGAGACCCAGTACCTC.

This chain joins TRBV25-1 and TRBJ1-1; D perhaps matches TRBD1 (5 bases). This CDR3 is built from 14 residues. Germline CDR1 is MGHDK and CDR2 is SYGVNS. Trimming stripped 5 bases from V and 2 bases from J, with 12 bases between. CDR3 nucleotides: TGTGCCAGCAGTCCCCTGGGGGGAAACACTGAAGCTTTCTTT. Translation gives CASSPLGGNTEAFF. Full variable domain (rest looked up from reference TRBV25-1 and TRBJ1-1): EADIYQTPRYLVIGTGKKITLECSQTMGHDKMYWYQQDPGMELHLIHYSYGVNSTEKGDLSSESTVSRIRTEHFPLTLESARPSHTSQYLCASSPLGGNTEAFFGQGTRLTVV.

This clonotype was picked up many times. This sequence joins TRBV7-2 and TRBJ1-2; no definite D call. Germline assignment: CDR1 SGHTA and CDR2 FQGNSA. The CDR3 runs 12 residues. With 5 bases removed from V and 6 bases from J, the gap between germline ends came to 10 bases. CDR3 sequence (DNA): TGTGCCAGCAGCGGATCAGTGGATGGCTACACCTTC. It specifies CASSGSVDGYTF.

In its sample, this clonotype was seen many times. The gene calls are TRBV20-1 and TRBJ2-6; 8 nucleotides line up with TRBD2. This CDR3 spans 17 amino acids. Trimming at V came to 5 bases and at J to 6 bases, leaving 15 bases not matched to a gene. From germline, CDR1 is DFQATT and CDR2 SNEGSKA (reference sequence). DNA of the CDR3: TGCAGTGCTCGGGGGGGTGGTAACGATCGTGAGGCCAACGTCCTGACTTTC. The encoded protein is CSARGGGNDREANVLTF.